The clone carrying this T cell receptor (beta chain) was counted ten times or more. Its antigen remains unknown. This specimen comes from a study of human T cells and chemical hapten exposure. Study-level background: Small discrepancies in pooled library volume mainly accounted for the varying TCR yields per sample. Study conclusions and caveats: DPC sensitization did not alter TCRs above 1 in 1000 frequency.

The CDR3 consists of 12 residues. Trimming removed 4 bases from V and 1 base from J, with 4 bases in between. CDR1 is SNHLY and CDR2 is FYNNEI in the germline V gene. It was the library that attached unique molecular identifiers to individual cDNA molecules. Original analysis: TCR counts had a median of about 99,000 per sample and spanned about 20,000 to 750,000. TCRdb re-called the RACE reads with MiXCR, one entry per CDR3 protein. The V and J calls were not made by the authors but by TCRdb's processing. The data contain about 30,000 distinct CDR3 sequences, roughly 5.5% of them singletons. Documented time point: healthy volunteer bleed at 6 weeks. Unfractionated whole blood yielded the extracted total RNA.

The sample comprised whole blood. The source is a human donor in good health. Some clones in this sample may be carry-over from other donors' samples. The rearrangement links TRBV2 to TRBJ1-1; no firm D call. The DNA of the CDR3 is TGTGCCAGCAGTGTTCAGAACACTGAAGCTTTCTTT. Protein product: CASSVQNTEAFF.